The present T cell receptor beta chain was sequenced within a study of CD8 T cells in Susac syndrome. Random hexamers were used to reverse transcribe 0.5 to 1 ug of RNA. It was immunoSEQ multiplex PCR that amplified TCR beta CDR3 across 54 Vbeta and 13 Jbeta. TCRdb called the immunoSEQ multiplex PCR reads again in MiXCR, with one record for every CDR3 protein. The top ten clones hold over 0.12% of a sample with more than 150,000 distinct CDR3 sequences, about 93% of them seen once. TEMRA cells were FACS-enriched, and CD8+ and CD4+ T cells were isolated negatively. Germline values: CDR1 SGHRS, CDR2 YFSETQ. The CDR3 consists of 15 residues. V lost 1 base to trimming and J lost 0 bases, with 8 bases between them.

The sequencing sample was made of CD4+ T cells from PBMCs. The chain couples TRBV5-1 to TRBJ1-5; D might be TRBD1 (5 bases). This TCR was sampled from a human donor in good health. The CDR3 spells CASSLWGDSNQPQHF. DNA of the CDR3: TGCGCCAGCAGCTTGTGGGGGGATAGCAATCAGCCCCAGCATTTT. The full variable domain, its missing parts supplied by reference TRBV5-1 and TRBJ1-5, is KAGVTQTPRYLIKTRGQQVTLSCSPISGHRSVSWYQQTPGQGLQFLFEYFSETQRNKGNFPGRFSGRQFSNSRSEMNVSTLELGDSALYLCASSLWGDSNQPQHFGDGTRLSIL.